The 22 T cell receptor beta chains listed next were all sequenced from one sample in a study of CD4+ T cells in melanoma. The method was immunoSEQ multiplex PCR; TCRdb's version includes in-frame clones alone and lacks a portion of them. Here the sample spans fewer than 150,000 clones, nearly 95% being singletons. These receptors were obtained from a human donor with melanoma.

The CDR3 protein is CASRAQDYGYTF. As DNA, the CDR3 is TGTGCCAGCAGGGCTCAGGACTATGGCTACACCTTC. The chain employs TRBV2 and TRBJ1-2; no clear D gene. V was shortened by 6 bases and J by 3 bases, with 8 bases between the two germline ends. Germline values: CDR1 SNHLY, CDR2 FYNNEI. The CDR3 contains 12 residues.

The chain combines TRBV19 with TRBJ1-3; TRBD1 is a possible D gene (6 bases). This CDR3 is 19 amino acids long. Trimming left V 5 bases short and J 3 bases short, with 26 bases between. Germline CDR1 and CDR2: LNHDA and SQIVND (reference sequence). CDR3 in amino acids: CASSGQSEQKQGSGNTIYF. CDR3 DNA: TGTGCCAGTAGTGGACAATCGGAGCAGAAACAGGGTAGTGGAAACACCATATATTTT.

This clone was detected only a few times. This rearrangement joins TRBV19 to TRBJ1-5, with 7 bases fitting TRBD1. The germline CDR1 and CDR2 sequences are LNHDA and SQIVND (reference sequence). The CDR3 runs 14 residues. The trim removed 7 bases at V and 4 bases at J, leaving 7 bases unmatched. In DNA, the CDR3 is TGTGCCAGTACCAACAGGGGAGGTAATCAGCCCCAGCATTTT. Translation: CASTNRGGNQPQHF.

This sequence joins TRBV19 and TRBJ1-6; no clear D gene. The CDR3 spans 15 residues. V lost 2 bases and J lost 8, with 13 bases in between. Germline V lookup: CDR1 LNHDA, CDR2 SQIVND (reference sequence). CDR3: CASSITSSFDSPLHF. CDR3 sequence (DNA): TGTGCCAGTAGTATAACGAGCAGCTTCGATTCACCCCTCCACTTT. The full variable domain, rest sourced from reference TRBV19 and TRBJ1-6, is DGGITQSPKYLFRKEGQNVTLSCEQNLNHDAMYWYRQDPGQGLRLIYYSQIVNDFQKGDIAEGYSVSREKKESFPLTVTSAQKNPTAFYLCASSITSSFDSPLHFGNGTRLTVT.

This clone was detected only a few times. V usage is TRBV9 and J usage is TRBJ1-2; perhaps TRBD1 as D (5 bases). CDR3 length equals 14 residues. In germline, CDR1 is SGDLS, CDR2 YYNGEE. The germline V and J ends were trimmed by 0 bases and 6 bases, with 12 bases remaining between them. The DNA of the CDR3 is TGTGCCAGCAGCGTAGACCAAGCGGACAATGGCTACACCTTC. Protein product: CASSVDQADNGYTF.

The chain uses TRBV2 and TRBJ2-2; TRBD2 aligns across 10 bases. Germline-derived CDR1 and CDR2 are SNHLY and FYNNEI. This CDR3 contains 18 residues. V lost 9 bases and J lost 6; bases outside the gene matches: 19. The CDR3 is CASQSSGGLVAVAGELFF. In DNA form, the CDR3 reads TGTGCCAGTCAAAGTAGCGGGGGGCTTGTCGCTGTCGCCGGGGAGCTGTTTTTT.

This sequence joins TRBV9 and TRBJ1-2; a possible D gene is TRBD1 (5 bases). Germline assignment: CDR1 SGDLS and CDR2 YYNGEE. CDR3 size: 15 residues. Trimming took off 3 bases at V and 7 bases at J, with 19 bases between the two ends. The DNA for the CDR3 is TGTGCCAGCAGCGGTGCCGGGACCGCCACTTTTGGCTACACCTTC. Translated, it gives CASSGAGTATFGYTF.

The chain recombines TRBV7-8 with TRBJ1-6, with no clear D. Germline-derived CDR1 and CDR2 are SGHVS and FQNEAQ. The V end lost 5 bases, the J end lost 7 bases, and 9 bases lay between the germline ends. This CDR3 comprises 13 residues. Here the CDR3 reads CASSRQGNSPLHF. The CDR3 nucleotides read TGTGCCAGCAGCCGACAAGGCAATTCACCCCTCCACTTT.

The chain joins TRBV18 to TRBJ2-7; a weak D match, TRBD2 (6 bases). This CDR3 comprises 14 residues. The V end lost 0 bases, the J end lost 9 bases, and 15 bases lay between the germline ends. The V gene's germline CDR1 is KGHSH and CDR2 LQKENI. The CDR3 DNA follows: TGTGCCAGCTCACCACCGGGACTTCCCGTGGGGCAGTACTTC. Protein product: CASSPPGLPVGQYF. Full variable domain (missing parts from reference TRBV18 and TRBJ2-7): NAGVMQNPRHLVRRRGQEARLRCSPMKGHSHVYWYRQLPEEGLKFMVYLQKENIIDESGMPKERFSAEFPKEGPSILRIQQVVRGDSAAYFCASSPPGLPVGQYFGPGTRLTVT.

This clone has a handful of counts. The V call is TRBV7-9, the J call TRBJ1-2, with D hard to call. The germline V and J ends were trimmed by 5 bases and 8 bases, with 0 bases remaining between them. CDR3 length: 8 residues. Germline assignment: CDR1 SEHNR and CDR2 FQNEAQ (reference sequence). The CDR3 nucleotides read TGTGCCAGCAGCGGCTACACCTTC. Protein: CASSGYTF.

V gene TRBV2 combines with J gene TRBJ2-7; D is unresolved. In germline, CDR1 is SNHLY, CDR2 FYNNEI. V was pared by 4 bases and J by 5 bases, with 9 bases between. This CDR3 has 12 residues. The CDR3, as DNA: TGTGCCAGCAGTGGGGATTACGACGAGCAGTACTTC. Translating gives CASSGDYDEQYF. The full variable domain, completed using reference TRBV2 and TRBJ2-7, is EPEVTQTPSHQVTQMGQEVILRCVPISNHLYFYWYRQILGQKVEFLVSFYNNEISEKSEIFDDQFSVERPDGSNFTLKIRSTKLEDSAMYFCASSGDYDEQYFGPGTRLTVT.

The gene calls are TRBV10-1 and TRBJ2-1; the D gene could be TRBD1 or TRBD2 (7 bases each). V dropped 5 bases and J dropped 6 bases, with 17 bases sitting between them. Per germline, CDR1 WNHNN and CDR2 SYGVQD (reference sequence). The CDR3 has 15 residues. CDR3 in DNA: TGCGCCAGCAGTTCCGGGACAGCGGGGCTCAATGAGCAGTTCTTC. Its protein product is CASSSGTAGLNEQFF.

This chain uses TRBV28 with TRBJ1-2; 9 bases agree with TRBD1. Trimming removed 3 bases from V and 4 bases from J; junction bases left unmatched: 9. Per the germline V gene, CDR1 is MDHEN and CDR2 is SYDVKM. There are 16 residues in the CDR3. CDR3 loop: CASSLTGTGRTYGYTF. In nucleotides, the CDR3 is TGTGCCAGCAGTTTGACCGGGACAGGGAGAACCTATGGCTACACCTTC.

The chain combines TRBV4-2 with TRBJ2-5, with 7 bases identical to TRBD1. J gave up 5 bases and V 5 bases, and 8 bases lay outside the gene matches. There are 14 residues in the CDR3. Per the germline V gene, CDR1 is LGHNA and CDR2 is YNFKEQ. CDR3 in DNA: TGTGCCAGCAGCTTGGGACAGTCCGGCGAGACCCAGTACTTC. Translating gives CASSLGQSGETQYF.

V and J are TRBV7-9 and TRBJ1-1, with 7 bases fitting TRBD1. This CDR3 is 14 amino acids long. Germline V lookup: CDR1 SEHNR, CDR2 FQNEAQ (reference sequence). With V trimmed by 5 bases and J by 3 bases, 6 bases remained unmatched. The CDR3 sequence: CASSPDRAHTEAFF. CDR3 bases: TGTGCCAGCAGCCCCGACAGGGCCCACACTGAAGCTTTCTTT.

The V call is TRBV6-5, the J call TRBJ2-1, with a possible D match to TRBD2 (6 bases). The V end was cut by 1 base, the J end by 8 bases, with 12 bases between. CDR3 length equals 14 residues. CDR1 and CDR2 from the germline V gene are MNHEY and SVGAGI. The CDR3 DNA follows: TGTGCCAGCAGTTACTACAAGGAGGGATATGAGCAGTTCTTC. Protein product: CASSYYKEGYEQFF.

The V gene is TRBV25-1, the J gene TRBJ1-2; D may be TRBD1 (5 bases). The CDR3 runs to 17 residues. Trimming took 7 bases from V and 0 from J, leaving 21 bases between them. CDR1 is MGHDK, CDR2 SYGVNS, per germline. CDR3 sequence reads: CASTPSGWGKANYGYTF. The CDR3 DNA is TGTGCCAGCACCCCCTCGGGATGGGGCAAAGCTAACTATGGCTACACCTTC.

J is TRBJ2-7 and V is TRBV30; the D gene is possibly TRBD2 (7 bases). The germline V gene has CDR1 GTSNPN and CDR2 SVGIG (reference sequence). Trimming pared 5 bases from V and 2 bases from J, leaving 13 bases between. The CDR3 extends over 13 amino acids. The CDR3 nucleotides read TGTGCCTGGGCCCGGGGGGCCCCCTACGAGCAGTACTTC. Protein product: CAWARGAPYEQYF.

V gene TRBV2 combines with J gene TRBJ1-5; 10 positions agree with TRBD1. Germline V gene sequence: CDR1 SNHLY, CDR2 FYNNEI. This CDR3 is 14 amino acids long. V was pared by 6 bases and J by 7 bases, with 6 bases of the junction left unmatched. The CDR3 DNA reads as TGTGCCAGCAGCGGACAGGGGGGACGGCAGCCCCAGCATTTT. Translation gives CASSGQGGRQPQHF.

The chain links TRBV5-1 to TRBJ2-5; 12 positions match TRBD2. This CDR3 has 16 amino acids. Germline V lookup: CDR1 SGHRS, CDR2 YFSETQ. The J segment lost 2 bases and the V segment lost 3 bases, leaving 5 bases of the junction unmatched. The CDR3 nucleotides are TGCGCCAGCAGCTCCGGACTAGCGGGGTTTCAAGAGACCCAGTACTTC. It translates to CASSSGLAGFQETQYF.

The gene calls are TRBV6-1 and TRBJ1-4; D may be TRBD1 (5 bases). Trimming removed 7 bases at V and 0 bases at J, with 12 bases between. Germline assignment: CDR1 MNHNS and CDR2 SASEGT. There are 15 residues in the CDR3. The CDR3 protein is CASNRDSATNEKLFF. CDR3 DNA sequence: TGTGCCAGCAACAGAGACAGTGCAACTAATGAAAAACTGTTTTTT.

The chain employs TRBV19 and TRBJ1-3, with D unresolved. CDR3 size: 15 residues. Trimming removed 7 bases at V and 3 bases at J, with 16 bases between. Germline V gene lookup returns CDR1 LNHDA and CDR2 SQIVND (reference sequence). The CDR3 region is CASTPAEAYGNTIYF. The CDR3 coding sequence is TGTGCCAGTACTCCGGCCGAGGCTTATGGAAACACCATATATTTT.